Following are 9 T cell receptor beta chains from one sample sequenced in a study of Ad26.COV2.S vaccination and SARS-CoV-2 variants. The repertoire was sequenced with immunoSEQ multiplex PCR; TCRdb's copy has only in-frame clones and lacks some. The sample contains around 170,000 clones, 87% of which appear only once. The input for sequencing was peripheral blood, taken after recovery from COVID-19. These receptors originate from a human donor who had recovered from COVID-19.

A single count supports this clone. V gene TRBV9 combines with J gene TRBJ1-2, with D perhaps matching TRBD1 (6 bases). The CDR3 is 15 amino acids. V gave up 0 bases and J gave up 7 bases, with 16 bases separating them. Germline values: CDR1 SGDLS, CDR2 YYNGEE. The CDR3, as DNA: TGTGCCAGCAGCGTAGGCGGGGAGGGACATCGTGGCTACACCTTC. Its protein product is CASSVGGEGHRGYTF.

This clone was counted only a few times. The rearrangement uses TRBV5-1 and TRBJ2-7; tentative D call: TRBD2 (5 bases). Germline-derived CDR1 and CDR2 are SGHRS and YFSETQ. Trimming took 2 bases from V and 4 from J, leaving 10 bases between them. The CDR3 spans 13 residues. Here the CDR3 reads CASSFSPGYEQYF. The CDR3 coding sequence is TGCGCCAGCAGCTTTAGCCCGGGGTACGAGCAGTACTTC.

This sequence joins TRBV18 and TRBJ2-5, with D tentatively TRBD2 (5 bases). From germline, CDR1 is KGHSH and CDR2 LQKENI. V was cut by 3 bases and J by 1 base, with 9 bases left in between. The CDR3 spans 14 residues. CDR3 sequence (DNA): TGTGCCAGCTCACCCTCGCTAGCCCAAGAGACCCAGTACTTC. Translated: CASSPSLAQETQYF.

This clone has a handful of counts. Additional DNA sequences in this sample encode the identical CDR3. The chain has TRBV5-1 and TRBJ1-2; tentatively, D is TRBD1 (5 bases). Per the germline V gene, CDR1 is SGHRS and CDR2 is YFSETQ. V lost 4 bases to trimming and J lost 1 base, with 8 bases between them. The CDR3 length is 13 residues. The CDR3 DNA is TGCGCCAGCAGCCCAGACAGTAACTATGGCTACACCTTC. Translated: CASSPDSNYGYTF.

The chain joins TRBV7-6 to TRBJ2-2; D perhaps matches TRBD1 (6 bases). Germline V CDR1 and CDR2: SGHVS, FNYEAQ. The V and J ends lost 1 base and 2 bases respectively, with 14 bases between them. This CDR3 spans 17 amino acids. The CDR3 reads CASSLVVGQRNTGELFF. Here the CDR3 DNA reads TGTGCCAGCAGCTTAGTGGTGGGACAAAGAAACACCGGGGAGCTGTTTTTT.

The chain employs TRBV7-3 and TRBJ2-5; 8 bases match TRBD2. CDR1 SGHTA and CDR2 FQGTGA come from the germline V gene. The CDR3 sequence is 15 residues long. V was pared by 3 bases and J by 5 bases, with 8 bases of the junction left unmatched. The chain's CDR3 is CASSFTGGLSETQYF. In nucleotides, the CDR3 is TGTGCCAGCAGCTTTACGGGGGGGCTAAGTGAGACCCAGTACTTC.

The chain is built from TRBV30 and TRBJ2-1; 7 nucleotides align to TRBD1. The CDR3 consists of 14 residues. The V gene's germline CDR1 is GTSNPN and CDR2 SVGIG (reference sequence). V dropped 0 bases and J dropped 8; count of bases not matched to a gene: 7. CDR3 in amino acids: CAWSVTLGGHEQFF. CDR3 bases: TGTGCCTGGAGTGTAACACTAGGGGGCCATGAGCAGTTCTTC.

The genes are TRBV7-9 and TRBJ1-6, with D unclear. The germline V gene encodes CDR1 SEHNR and CDR2 FQNEAQ (reference sequence). V lost 3 bases to trimming and J lost 6 bases, with 3 bases between them. The CDR3 contains 12 residues. CDR3 residues: CASSFPNSPLHF. CDR3 bases: TGTGCCAGCAGCTTTCCTAATTCACCCCTCCACTTT.

The chain couples TRBV5-1 to TRBJ1-3; D may be TRBD1 (6 bases). The length of the CDR3 is 15 residues. Trimming took 4 bases from V and 1 from J, leaving 12 bases between them. CDR1 is SGHRS, CDR2 YFSETQ, per germline. This CDR3 reads CASSLGGTSGNTIYF. CDR3 in DNA: TGCGCCAGCAGCCTCGGGGGCACATCTGGAAACACCATATATTTT.